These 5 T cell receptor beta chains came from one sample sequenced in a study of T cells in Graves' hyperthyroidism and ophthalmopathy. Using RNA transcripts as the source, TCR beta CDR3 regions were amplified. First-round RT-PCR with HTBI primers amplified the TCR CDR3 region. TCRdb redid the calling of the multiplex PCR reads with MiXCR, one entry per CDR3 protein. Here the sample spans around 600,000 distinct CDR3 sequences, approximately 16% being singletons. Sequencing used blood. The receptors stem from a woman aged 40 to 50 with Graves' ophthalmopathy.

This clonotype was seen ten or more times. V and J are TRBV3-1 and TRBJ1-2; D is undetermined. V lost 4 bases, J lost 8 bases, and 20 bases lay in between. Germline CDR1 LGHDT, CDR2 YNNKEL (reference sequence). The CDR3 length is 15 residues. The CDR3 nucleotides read TGTGCCAGCAGCCCAGAATGGACGCCAGAGCGGGGCTACACCTTC. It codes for CASSPEWTPERGYTF.

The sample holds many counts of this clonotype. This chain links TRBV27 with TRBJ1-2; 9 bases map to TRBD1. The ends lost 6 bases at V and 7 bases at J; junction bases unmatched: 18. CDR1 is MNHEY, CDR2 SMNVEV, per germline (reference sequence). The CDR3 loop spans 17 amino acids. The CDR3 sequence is CASSRPPGQGTNSGYTF. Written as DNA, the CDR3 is TGTGCCAGCAGCCGACCCCCGGGACAGGGAACCAACAGTGGCTACACCTTC.

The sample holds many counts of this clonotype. The chain's CDR3 is CASSSLLSNQPQHF. The DNA of the CDR3 is TGTGCCAGCAGTTCCCTATTGAGCAATCAGCCCCAGCATTTT. V is TRBV28 and J is TRBJ1-5; D is ambiguous. The CDR3 runs 14 residues. The ends were cut back, 4 bases at V and 1 base at J, with 8 bases in the middle. The germline V gene has CDR1 MDHEN and CDR2 SYDVKM.

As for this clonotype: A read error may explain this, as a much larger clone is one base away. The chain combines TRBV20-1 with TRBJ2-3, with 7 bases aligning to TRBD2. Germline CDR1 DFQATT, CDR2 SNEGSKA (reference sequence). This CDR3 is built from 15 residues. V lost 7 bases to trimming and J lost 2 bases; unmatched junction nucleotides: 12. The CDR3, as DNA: TGCAGTGTTAACAACGGGGGGATAACCACAGATACGCAGTATTTT. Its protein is CSVNNGGITTDTQYF.

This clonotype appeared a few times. DNA of the CDR3: TGTGCCAGCAGGGGCAGGGAGAGTTCACCCCTCCACTTT. Translation gives CASRGRESSPLHF. The rearrangement uses TRBV25-1 and TRBJ1-6; possible D gene TRBD1, 5 bases. CDR3 length equals 13 residues. The germline gives CDR1 MGHDK, CDR2 SYGVNS. V was shortened by 6 bases and J by 9 bases, with 12 bases between the two germline ends.